Listed below are T cell receptor beta chains from one sample, sequenced in a study of blood T cell repertoires in COVID-19. Measured with immunoSEQ multiplex PCR; TCRdb has only the in-frame clones, and not every one. Among about 110,000 clones listed, about two thirds were seen once. The sample was peripheral blood. These receptors originate from a middle-aged woman with acute or convalescent COVID-19. Each CDR3 is given with its conserved first and last residue. A row's size may be missing; if present it is once, few, many or a size class.

cdr3_length	v_call	j_call	clone_size	cdr3_aa
14	TRBV6-5	TRBJ2-7	.	CASNLASLSYEQYF
15	TRBV19	TRBJ1-3	.	CASSPRTGAGNTIYF
13	TRBV20-1	TRBJ1-4	once	CSASSGGNEKLFF
14	TRBV14	TRBJ2-1	.	CASSLDRGYNEQFF
15	TRBV3-1/TRBV3-2	TRBJ1-4	.	CASSQLGQGGEKLFF
14	TRBV30	TRBJ2-3	.	CAWSGWGQVDTQYF
15	TRBV11-3	TRBJ2-1	once	CASSLRESSYNEQFF
18	TRBV28	TRBJ2-3	.	CASSSRAGGLEVTDTQYF
15	TRBV2	TRBJ1-4	few	CASSELRQANEKLFF
17	TRBV9	TRBJ2-1	few	CASTSGRGTGTYNEQFF
13	TRBV6-5	TRBJ1-1	.	CASLGQLNTEAFF
14	TRBV5-4	TRBJ2-7	once	CASSPGLASYEQYF
12	TRBV21-1	TRBJ2-1	few	CASSKAPNEQFF
22	TRBV10-3	TRBJ2-7	.	CAISGAGTSGEKITPSSYEQYF
14	TRBV6-5	TRBJ2-7	.	CASSYSIARDEQYF
14	TRBV7-2	TRBJ2-5	once	CASSPNRGQETQYF
16	TRBV5-4	TRBJ1-6	.	CASSRDYSTTDSPLHF